This TCR beta chain was captured in a study of T cell changes during pregnancy in multiple sclerosis (dated by TCRdb to the late 2010s). The study in broad terms: Changes in the T cell repertoire over the course of pregnancy were examined in this study in women with multiple sclerosis.

Trimming removed 2 bases from V and 0 bases from J, leaving 11 bases between the germline ends. Reading the germline V gene gives CDR1 MNHNS and CDR2 SASEGT. Spanning cysteine to phenylalanine, the CDR3 consists of 17 amino acids. The DNA shown is the 51-base CDR3, in frame from base 1. Receptor amplification or capture employed the immunoSEQ multiplex PCR assay. TCRdb took over this immuneACCESS table, retaining in-frame rearrangements with V and J assigned. Such tables are incomplete; in checked studies, under half of the missing clones stem from an unresolved V gene, and the remainder is unexplained. The sample table records about 59,000 clones; 90% of these occur just once. The ten largest clones capture 6% to 7.5% of the sample. Regarding this clone: It lacks a known antigen. Base qualities are missing; no much larger clone stands one base away.

The sequencing used peripheral blood, collected in the third trimester of pregnancy. The sequence is built from TRBV6-1 and TRBJ1-6; the D gene assignment is ambiguous. This clonotype originated in a female donor in good health, enrolled as a control in a pregnancy study. The CDR3 protein: CASSENSGSSYNSPLHF. The bases are TGTGCCAGCAGTGAAAATTCAGGCAGCTCCTATAATTCACCCCTCCACTTT.